The rows below give T cell receptor beta chains drawn from one sample of a study of PD-L1 blockade in urothelial cancer. The repertoire was sequenced with immunoSEQ multiplex PCR; TCRdb's copy has only in-frame clones and lacks some. The profile covers approximately 65,000 clones, with roughly nine tenths appearing a single time and less than 3.5% taken by the ten largest. The material sequenced was PBMCs, taken around atezolizumab (anti-PD-L1) treatment. These receptors all come from a man between 60 and 70 years old with urothelial cancer. CDR3s include the opening cysteine and the closing phenylalanine or tryptophan. For some rows the clone size is stated as once, few or many, or as a class when expanded; others skip it.

v_gene	abundance	j_gene	CDR3aa
TRBV10-1	.	TRBJ1-4	CASNDRAGNEKLFF
TRBV29-1	.	TRBJ1-3	CSPPGGDSSGNTIYF
TRBV2	.	TRBJ1-5	CASSEWDRVSQPQHF
TRBV11-1	.	TRBJ2-1	CASSLRSVRSGGADEQFF
TRBV2	.	TRBJ2-3	CASKETGDTQYF
TRBV2	.	TRBJ1-4	CARGGQGSGKLFF
TRBV7-9	once	TRBJ1-5	CASSLTTGSHQPQHF
TRBV11-2	.	TRBJ2-2	CASRGLAEGNTGELFF
TRBV4-3	medium-sized	TRBJ2-7	CASSQDRQNPYEQYF
TRBV30	few	TRBJ1-5	CAWQESSNQPQHF
TRBV5-4	.	TRBJ1-2	CASSFGQGQNGYTF
TRBV7-2	.	TRBJ2-3	CASSLRAGSTDTQYF
TRBV12-2	.	TRBJ2-7	CASRLDGQGRFYEQYF
TRBV7-9	.	TRBJ1-1	CASGSGGNTEAFF
TRBV7-6	.	TRBJ2-2	CASSLTGNIRTGELFF
TRBV28	once	TRBJ2-7	CASSPGTGSYEQYF
TRBV7-3	.	TRBJ1-2	CASSLLPSSSYGYTF
TRBV18	once	TRBJ1-2	CASSSRNGQGSGYTF
TRBV6-5	.	TRBJ2-3	CASSYSGGAGDTQYF
TRBV11-2	.	TRBJ2-1	CASSLRRAGNNNEQFF
TRBV29-1	.	TRBJ2-2	CSVAKSGTGELFF
TRBV7-9	.	TRBJ2-3	CASSSSGDTQYF
TRBV9	.	TRBJ2-1	CASSLQDQGWNEQFF
TRBV5-1	.	TRBJ2-1	CASSYLAGGNEQFF
TRBV6-5	.	TRBJ2-7	CASSKGQGTYEQYF
TRBV9	once	TRBJ1-1	CASSVEGQGAGAFF
TRBV7-9	.	TRBJ2-1	CASSSRGREGGEQFF
TRBV9	.	TRBJ1-2	CASSARTGDGYTF
TRBV28	.	TRBJ2-7	CASSLIRGNKANEQYF
TRBV7-9	.	TRBJ2-7	CASSGQAIYEQYF
TRBV14	.	TRBJ1-2	CASSQEGGGWLEYGYTF
TRBV12-5	.	TRBJ2-3	CASGPGLAEDTQYF
TRBV5-6	.	TRBJ2-1	CASSPGTLNEQFF
TRBV5-8	once	TRBJ1-3	CASSFVMSSGNTIYF
TRBV7-9	once	TRBJ2-7	CASSLMGQGASLEQYF
TRBV4-3	.	TRBJ2-2	CASSQLRGNTGELFF
TRBV5-1	.	TRBJ2-1	CASSLGQTYNEQFF
TRBV6-1	.	TRBJ2-5	CASKGLAVLQETQYF
TRBV2	few	TRBJ1-1	CASGQPNTEAFF
TRBV27	.	TRBJ2-5	CASSLVFRDNWETQYF
TRBV2	.	TRBJ2-1	CASTETSYNEQFF
TRBV7-6	once	TRBJ1-2	CASSSYRNYGYTF
TRBV5-5	.	TRBJ1-2	CASSFVQGSEGYTF
TRBV29-1	.	TRBJ2-1	CSVDFSGRARGYNEQFF
TRBV19	.	TRBJ2-1	CASSTGGRWGSNEQFF
TRBV5-6	once	TRBJ1-1	CASSARDRGVGNTEAFF
TRBV5-4	.	TRBJ1-6	CASSYGGTGGGYSPLHF
TRBV7-9	.	TRBJ2-5	CASSFTSGQGKETQYF
TRBV30	once	TRBJ2-5	CAWSRGNQETQYF
TRBV5-5	.	TRBJ2-1	CASSYRLAGDLDEQFF
TRBV11-2	.	TRBJ1-2	CASSQLDTAGRANYGYTF